The source of this TCR beta chain is a study of response to subunit inactivated influenza vaccine. The study's findings and limits: Each seasonal flu vaccination may recruit only limited new T cells, authors suggested.

This clonotype was seen more than once but under ten times. Its antigen is still unknown. Unmatched junction bases numbered 6, after V lost 3 bases and J lost 1 base. CDR3 size: 17 residues. TCRdb independently ran MiXCR on the RT-PCR reads; one entry per CDR3 protein. The profile shows roughly 500,000 distinct CDR3 sequences, about 17% of them singletons. The material sequenced was CD4+ T cells sorted from PBMCs, taken around 25 months after vaccination. This sequence was found in a man aged 50 to 69 who received an inactivated influenza vaccine. V and J are TRBV12-3 or TRBV12-4 and TRBJ2-2; TRBD1 agrees at 9 bases. The CDR3: CASSFRMGQGNTGELFF. The CDR3 coding sequence is TGTGCCAGCAGTTTTCGTATGGGACAGGGGAACACCGGGGAGCTGTTTTTT.